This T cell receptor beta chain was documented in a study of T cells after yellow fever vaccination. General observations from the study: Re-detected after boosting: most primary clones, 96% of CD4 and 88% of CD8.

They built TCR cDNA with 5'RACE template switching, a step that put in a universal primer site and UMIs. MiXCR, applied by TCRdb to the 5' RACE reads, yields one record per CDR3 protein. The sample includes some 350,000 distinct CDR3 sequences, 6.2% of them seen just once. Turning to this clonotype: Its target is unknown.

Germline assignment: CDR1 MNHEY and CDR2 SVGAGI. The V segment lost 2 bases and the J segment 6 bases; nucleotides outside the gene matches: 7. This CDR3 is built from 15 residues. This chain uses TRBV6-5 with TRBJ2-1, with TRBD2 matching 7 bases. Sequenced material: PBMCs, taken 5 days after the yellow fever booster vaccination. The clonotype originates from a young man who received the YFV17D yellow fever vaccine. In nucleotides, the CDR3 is TGTGCCAGCAGTTACATGGCGGGAGTGGTCAATGAGCAGTTCTTC. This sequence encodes CASSYMAGVVNEQFF.